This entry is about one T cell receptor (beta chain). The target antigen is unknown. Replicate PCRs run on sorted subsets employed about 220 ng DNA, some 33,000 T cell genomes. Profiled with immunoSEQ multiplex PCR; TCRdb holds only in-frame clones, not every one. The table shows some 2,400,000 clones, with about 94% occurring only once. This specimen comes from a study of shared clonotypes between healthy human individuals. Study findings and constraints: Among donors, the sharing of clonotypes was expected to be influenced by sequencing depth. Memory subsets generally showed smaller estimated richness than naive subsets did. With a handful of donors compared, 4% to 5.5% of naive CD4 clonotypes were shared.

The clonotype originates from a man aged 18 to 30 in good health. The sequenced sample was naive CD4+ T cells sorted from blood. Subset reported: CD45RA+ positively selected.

The CDR3 is CASSDQAGGAQYF. CDR3 in DNA: TGTGCCAGCAGTGACCAGGCGGGTGGGGCCCAGTACTTC. The rearrangement uses TRBV6-1 and TRBJ2-5; TRBD2 might be the D (5 bases). This CDR3 contains 13 residues. Trimming shortened V by 3 bases and J by 9 bases, and 14 bases separated the two germline ends. Germline values: CDR1 MNHNS, CDR2 SASEGT.